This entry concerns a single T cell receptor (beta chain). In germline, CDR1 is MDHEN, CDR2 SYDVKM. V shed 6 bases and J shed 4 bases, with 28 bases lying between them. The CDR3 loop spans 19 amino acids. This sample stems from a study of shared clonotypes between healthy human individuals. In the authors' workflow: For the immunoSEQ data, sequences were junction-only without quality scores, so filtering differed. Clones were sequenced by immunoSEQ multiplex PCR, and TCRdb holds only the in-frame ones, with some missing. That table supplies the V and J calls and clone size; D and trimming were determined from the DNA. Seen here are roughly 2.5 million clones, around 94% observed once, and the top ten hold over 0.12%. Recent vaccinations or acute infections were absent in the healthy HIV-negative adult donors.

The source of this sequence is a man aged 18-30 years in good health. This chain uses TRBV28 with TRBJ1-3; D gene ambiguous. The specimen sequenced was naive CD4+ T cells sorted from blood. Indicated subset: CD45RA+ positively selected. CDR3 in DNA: TGTGCCAGCAGACTCTCAGCAACTTCTCTCGCTCTGGGAGGAAACACCATATATTTT. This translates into CASRLSATSLALGGNTIYF.